This record concerns one TCR beta chain sequence. Its target is not known. Positively selected for CCR7, the CD45RO-negative cells used as naive CD8 cells excluded terminally differentiated effector memory CD45RA+ cells. V gave up 5 bases and J gave up 2 bases; unmatched junction bases: 5. Germline V gene lookup returns CDR1 SNHLY and CDR2 FYNNEI. This CDR3 spans 15 amino acids. The data were taken from a study of shared clonotypes between healthy human individuals. As for the study in general: CD4 naive and memory got three plates each, CD8 naive two, CD8 memory one.

Using immunoSEQ multiplex PCR, the repertoire was profiled, and TCRdb retains in-frame clones only, with some absent. In the table there are 1.5 million to 2.5 million clones, approximately 94% of which are singletons. Study-wide results and limits: Rarefaction analysis demonstrated incomplete sorted-subset sequencing notwithstanding large depth. Naive subsets generally exceeded memory subsets in estimated richness. How much donors shared clonotypes was expected to be affected by sequencing depth.

The sample taken for sequencing was naive CD8+ T cells sorted from blood. The receptor's source is a man aged 18 to 29 in good health. The V gene is TRBV2, the J gene TRBJ2-2; 7 bases agree with TRBD2. In DNA form, the CDR3 reads TGTGCCAGCAGTTCCCGGGACTATAACACCGGGGAGCTGTTTTTT. Amino acid sequence: CASSSRDYNTGELFF.